Below are 9 T cell receptor beta chains sequenced from a single sample in a study of control samples from healthy donors and cancer patients. Assay used: immunoSEQ multiplex PCR; TCRdb lists only in-frame clones, some missing. The profile shows about 95,000 clones, approximately 91% of them singletons. The sample consisted of blood. The receptor source for this set is a woman in her twenties or thirties in good health.

The chain combines TRBV24-1 with TRBJ2-3; D call uncertain. Germline V gene data show CDR1 as KGHDR and CDR2 as SFDVKD. This CDR3 has 14 residues. Deletions cut 0 bases from V and 4 bases from J, with 7 bases between. CDR3 amino acids: CATSDLATPDTQYF. The DNA of the CDR3 is TGTGCCACCAGTGATTTGGCGACACCAGATACGCAGTATTTT.

This rearrangement joins TRBV6-1 to TRBJ1-5, with 7 bases aligning to TRBD1. Germline V lookup: CDR1 MNHNS, CDR2 SASEGT. V gave up 3 bases and J gave up 4 bases; unmatched junction bases: 6. The CDR3 covers 15 residues. The CDR3 DNA sequence: TGTGCCAGCAGTGAGGGTAGCAGGGGGAATCAGCCCCAGCATTTT. This codes for CASSEGSRGNQPQHF.

This chain links TRBV30 with TRBJ1-5; possible D gene TRBD1, 5 bases. In germline, CDR1 is GTSNPN, CDR2 SVGIG (reference sequence). V was trimmed by 4 bases and J by 7 bases, leaving 17 bases between them. The CDR3 is made up of 14 amino acids. DNA for the CDR3: TGTGCCTGGAATTCGGGGACCCCCTGGCAGCCCCAGCATTTT. Translating it yields CAWNSGTPWQPQHF.

This rearrangement joins TRBV5-1 to TRBJ2-3; D not certain. CDR3 length equals 13 residues. The germline V and J ends were trimmed by 4 bases and 6 bases, with 12 bases remaining between them. Germline V CDR1 and CDR2: SGHRS, YFSETQ. The CDR3: CASSPASMDTQYF. The CDR3 nucleotides are TGCGCCAGCAGCCCCGCATCGATGGATACGCAGTATTTT.

The table lists this clone with a few counts. This chain joins TRBV25-1 and TRBJ2-7; TRBD1 might be the D (6 bases). CDR3 length: 14 amino acids. Germline V gene data show CDR1 as MGHDK and CDR2 as SYGVNS. V dropped 6 bases and J dropped 6 bases, with 18 bases sitting between them. The CDR3 loop is CASSPRGGEPEQYF. In nucleotides, the CDR3 is TGTGCCAGCAGCCCCAGGGGTGGGGAACCCGAGCAGTACTTC.

The chain combines TRBV24-1 with TRBJ1-3; tentatively, D is TRBD1 (5 bases). V was clipped by 2 bases and J by 5 bases, with 18 bases between them. CDR1 and CDR2 (germline): KGHDR, SFDVKD. CDR3 length: 17 amino acids. For the CDR3, the DNA is TGTGCCACCAGTGATTCCTCAACAGGCGATTCAAGAAACACCATATATTTT. Amino acids: CATSDSSTGDSRNTIYF.

The CDR3 loop is CASNVPGQGLNTEAFF. DNA for the CDR3: TGTGCCAGTAACGTCCCGGGACAGGGACTGAACACTGAAGCTTTCTTT. J is TRBJ1-1 and V is TRBV19; TRBD1 agrees at 9 bases. The length of the CDR3 is 16 residues. Unmatched junction bases numbered 9, after V lost 7 bases and J lost 0 bases. Germline V CDR1 and CDR2: LNHDA, SQIVND (reference sequence).

This sequence joins TRBV2 and TRBJ2-2; D is unresolved. Germline CDR1 reads SNHLY; CDR2 reads FYNNEI. V lost 3 bases to trimming and J lost 3 bases, with 2 bases between them. The CDR3 is made up of 12 amino acids. The DNA for the CDR3 is TGTGCCAGCAGTGAGTACACCGGGGAGCTGTTTTTT. It encodes CASSEYTGELFF.

This clone was detected once. This chain uses TRBV7-2 with TRBJ1-1; tentatively, D is TRBD1 (5 bases). V lost 4 bases to trimming and J lost 1 base, with 19 bases between them. The CDR3 is made up of 17 amino acids. The germline V gene encodes CDR1 SGHTA and CDR2 FQGNSA. For the CDR3, the DNA is TGTGCCAGCAGCTCCCGATACCCAGGGTTTTCGAACACTGAAGCTTTCTTT. Protein sequence: CASSSRYPGFSNTEAFF. The variable domain in full, completed from reference TRBV7-2 and TRBJ1-1, reads GAGVSQSPSNKVTEKGKDVELRCDPISGHTALYWYRQSLGQGLEFLIYFQGNSAPDKSGLPSDRFSAERTGGSVSTLTIQRTQQEDSAVYLCASSSRYPGFSNTEAFFGQGTRLTVV.